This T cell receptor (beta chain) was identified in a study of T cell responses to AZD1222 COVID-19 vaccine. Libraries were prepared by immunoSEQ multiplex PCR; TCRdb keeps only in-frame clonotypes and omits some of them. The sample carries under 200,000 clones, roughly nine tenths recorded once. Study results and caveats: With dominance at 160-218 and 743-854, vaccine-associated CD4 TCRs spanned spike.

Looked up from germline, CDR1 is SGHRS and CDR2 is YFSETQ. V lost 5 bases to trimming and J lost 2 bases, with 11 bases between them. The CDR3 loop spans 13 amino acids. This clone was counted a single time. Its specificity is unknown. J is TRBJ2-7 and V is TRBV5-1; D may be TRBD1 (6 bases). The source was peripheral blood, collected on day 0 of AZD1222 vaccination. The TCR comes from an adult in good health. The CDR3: CASRDRITYEQYF. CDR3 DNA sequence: TGCGCCAGCAGAGACAGGATTACCTACGAGCAGTACTTC.